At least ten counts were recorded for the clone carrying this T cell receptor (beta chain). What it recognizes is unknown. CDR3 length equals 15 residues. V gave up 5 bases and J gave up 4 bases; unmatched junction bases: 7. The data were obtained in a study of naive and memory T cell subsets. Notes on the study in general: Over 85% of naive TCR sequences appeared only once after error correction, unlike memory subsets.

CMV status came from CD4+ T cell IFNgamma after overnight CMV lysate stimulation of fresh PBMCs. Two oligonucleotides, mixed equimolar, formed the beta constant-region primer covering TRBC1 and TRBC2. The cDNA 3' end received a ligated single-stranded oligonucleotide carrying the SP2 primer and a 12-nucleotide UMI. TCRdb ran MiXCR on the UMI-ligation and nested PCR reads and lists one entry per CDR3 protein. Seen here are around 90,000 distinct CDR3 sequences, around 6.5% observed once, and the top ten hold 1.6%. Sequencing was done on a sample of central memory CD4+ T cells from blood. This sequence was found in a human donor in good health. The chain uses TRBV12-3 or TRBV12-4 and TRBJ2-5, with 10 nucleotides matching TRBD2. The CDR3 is CASSPPSSGGETQYF. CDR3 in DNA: TGTGCCAGCAGTCCTCCCTCTAGCGGGGGAGAGACCCAGTACTTC.